The clone carrying this T cell receptor beta chain was counted only a few times. Its specificity is unknown. Using its own MiXCR run on the reads, TCRdb lists one record per CDR3 protein. Of around 900,000 distinct CDR3 sequences listed, roughly a third were seen once; the top ten hold roughly an eighth. This sample is part of a study of T cell repertoires in cytomegalovirus infection. Study background: Indications came from public TCR beta signatures; they pointed to CMV infection and to a matching HLA type.

Trimming removed 10 bases from V and 0 bases from J, with 16 bases in between. The CDR3 is 15 residues long. The V gene's germline CDR1 is LNHDA and CDR2 SQIVND (reference sequence). Study-level findings and limits: Cumulated frequencies of public TCR beta families served to identify carriers of CMV plus the relevant HLA.

The genes are TRBV19 and TRBJ2-1; D uncertain. The sample here was cultured CD8+ T cells from PBMCs, taken from culture after CMV antigen stimulation. The receptor comes from a human donor in good health (CMV status not recorded). Some clones in this sample may be carry-over from other donors' samples. The CDR3 bases are TGTGCCACGAGCCCATCCCTGAGCTCCTACAATGAGCAGTTCTTC. Translated, it gives CATSPSLSSYNEQFF.